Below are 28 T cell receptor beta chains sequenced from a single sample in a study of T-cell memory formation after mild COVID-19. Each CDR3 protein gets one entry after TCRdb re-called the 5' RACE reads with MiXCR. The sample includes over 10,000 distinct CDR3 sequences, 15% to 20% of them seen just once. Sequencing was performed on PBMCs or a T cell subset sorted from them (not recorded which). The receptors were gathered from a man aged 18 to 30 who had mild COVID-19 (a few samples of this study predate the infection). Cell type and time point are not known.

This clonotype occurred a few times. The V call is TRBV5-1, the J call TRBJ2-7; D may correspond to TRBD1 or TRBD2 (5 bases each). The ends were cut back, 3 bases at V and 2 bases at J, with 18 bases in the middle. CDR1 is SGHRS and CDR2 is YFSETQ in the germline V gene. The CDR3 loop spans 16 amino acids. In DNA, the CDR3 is TGCGCCAGCAGCTATTCTCCGGGACGGAAGACCTACGAGCAGTACTTC. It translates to CASSYSPGRKTYEQYF.

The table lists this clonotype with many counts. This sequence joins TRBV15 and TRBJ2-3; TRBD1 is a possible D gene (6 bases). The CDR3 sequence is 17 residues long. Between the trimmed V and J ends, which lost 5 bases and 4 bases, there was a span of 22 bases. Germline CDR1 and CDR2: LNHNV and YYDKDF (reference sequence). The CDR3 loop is CATSPRRTTQGPDTQYF. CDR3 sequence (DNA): TGTGCCACCAGCCCCCGTCGGACAACACAGGGCCCAGATACGCAGTATTTT.

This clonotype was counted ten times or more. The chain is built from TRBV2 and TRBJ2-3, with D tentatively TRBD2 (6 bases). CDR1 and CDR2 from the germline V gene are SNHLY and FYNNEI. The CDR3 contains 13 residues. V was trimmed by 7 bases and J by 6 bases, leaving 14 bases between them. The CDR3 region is CASKGLYIDTQYF. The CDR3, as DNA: TGTGCCAGCAAAGGACTATATATCGATACGCAGTATTTT.

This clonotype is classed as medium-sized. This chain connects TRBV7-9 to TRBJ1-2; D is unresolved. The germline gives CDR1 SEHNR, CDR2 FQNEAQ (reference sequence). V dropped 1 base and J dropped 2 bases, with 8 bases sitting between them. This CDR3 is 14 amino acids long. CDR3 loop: CASSLGTENYGYTF. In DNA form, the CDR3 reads TGTGCCAGCAGCTTAGGTACAGAGAACTATGGCTACACCTTC.

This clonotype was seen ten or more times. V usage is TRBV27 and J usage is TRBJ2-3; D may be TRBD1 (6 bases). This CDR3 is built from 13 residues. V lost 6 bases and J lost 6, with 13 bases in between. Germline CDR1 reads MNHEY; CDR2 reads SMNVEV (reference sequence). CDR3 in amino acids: CASRRTVFDTQYF. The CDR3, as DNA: TGTGCCAGCAGAAGGACAGTTTTCGATACGCAGTATTTT.

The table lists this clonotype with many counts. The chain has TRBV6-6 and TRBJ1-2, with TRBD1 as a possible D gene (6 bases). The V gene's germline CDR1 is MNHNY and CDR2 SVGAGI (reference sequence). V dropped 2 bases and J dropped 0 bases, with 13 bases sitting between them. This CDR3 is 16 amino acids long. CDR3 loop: CASSYIFGGPNYGYTF. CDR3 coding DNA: TGTGCCAGCAGTTACATATTCGGGGGGCCTAACTATGGCTACACCTTC.

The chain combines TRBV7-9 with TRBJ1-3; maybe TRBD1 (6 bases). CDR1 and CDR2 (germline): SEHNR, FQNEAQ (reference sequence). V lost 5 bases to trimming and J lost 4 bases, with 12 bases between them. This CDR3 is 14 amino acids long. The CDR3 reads CASSGQSVGNTIYF. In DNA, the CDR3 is TGTGCCAGCAGCGGACAGTCCGTAGGAAACACCATATATTTT. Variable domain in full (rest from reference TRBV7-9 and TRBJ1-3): DTGVSQNPRHKITKRGQNVTFRCDPISEHNRLYWYRQTLGQGPEFLTYFQNEAQLEKSRLLSDRFSAERPKGSFSTLEIQRTEQGDSAMYLCASSGQSVGNTIYFGEGSWLTVV.

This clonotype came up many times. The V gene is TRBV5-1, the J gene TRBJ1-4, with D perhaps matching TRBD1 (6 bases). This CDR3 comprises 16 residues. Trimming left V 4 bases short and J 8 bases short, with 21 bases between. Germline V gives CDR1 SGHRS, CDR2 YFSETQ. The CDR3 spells CASSRRPQGQGEKLFF. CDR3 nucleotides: TGCGCCAGCAGCCGCCGTCCACAGGGTCAGGGAGAAAAACTGTTTTTT.

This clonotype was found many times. The CDR3 nucleotides are TGCGCCAGCAGCCAAGAAGCGACCCCAGGGTCCTACGAGCAGTACTTC. It encodes CASSQEATPGSYEQYF. The V and J genes are TRBV4-1 and TRBJ2-7; perhaps TRBD1 as D (5 bases). Trimming took 0 bases from V and 1 from J, leaving 13 bases between them. CDR3 length equals 16 residues. Per germline, CDR1 MGHRA and CDR2 YSYEKL.

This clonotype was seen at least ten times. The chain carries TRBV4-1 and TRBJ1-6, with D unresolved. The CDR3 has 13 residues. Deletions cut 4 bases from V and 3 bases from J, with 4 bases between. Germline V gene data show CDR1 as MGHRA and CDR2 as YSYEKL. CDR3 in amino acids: CASSPDYNSPLHF. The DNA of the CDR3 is TGCGCCAGCAGCCCGGACTATAATTCACCCCTCCACTTT.

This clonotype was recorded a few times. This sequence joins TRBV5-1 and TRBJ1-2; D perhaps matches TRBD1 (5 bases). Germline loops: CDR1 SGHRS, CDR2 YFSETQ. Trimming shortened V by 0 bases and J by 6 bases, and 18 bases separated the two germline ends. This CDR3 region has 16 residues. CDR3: CASSLGRDSPWDGYTF. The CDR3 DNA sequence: TGCGCCAGCAGCTTGGGCAGGGACTCCCCATGGGATGGCTACACCTTC. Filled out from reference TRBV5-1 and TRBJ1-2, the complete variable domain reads KAGVTQTPRYLIKTRGQQVTLSCSPISGHRSVSWYQQTPGQGLQFLFEYFSETQRNKGNFPGRFSGRQFSNSRSEMNVSTLELGDSALYLCASSLGRDSPWDGYTFGSGTRLTVV.

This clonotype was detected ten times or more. The CDR3 DNA reads as TGTGCCAGCAGTTCCGCCCAACTCCTAGCCAAAAACATTCAGTACTTC. This sequence encodes CASSSAQLLAKNIQYF. This chain uses TRBV6-2 or TRBV6-3 with TRBJ2-4; no clear D. This CDR3 is built from 16 residues. The ends were cut back, 4 bases at V and 0 bases at J, with 13 bases in the middle. CDR1 is MNHEY and CDR2 is SVGEGT in the germline V gene.

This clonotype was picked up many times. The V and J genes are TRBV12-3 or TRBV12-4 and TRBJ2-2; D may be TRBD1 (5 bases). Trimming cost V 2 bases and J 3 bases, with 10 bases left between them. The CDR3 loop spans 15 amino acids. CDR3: CASSLFGRDTGELFF. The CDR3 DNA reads TGTGCCAGCAGTTTATTCGGCAGGGACACCGGGGAGCTGTTTTTT.

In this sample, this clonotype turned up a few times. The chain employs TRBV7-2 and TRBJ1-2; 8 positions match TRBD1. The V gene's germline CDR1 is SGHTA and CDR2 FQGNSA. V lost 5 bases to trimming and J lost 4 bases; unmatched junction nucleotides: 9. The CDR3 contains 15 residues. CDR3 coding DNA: TGTGCCAGCAGCCCACAAGGACAGGGCTTCTATGGCTACACCTTC. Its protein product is CASSPQGQGFYGYTF.

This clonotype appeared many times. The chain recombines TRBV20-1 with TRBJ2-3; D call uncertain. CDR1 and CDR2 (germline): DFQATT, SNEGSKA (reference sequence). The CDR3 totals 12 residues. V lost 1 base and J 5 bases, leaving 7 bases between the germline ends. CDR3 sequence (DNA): TGCAGTGCTAGAGGGCGGCGAGATACGCAGTATTTT. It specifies CSARGRRDTQYF.

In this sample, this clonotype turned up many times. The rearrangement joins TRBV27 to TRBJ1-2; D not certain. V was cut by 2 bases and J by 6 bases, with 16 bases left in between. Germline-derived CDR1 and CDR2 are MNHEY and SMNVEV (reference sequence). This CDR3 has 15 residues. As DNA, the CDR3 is TGTGCCAGCAGTTTACAGGCCCCTAGATACGATGGCTACACCTTC. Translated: CASSLQAPRYDGYTF.

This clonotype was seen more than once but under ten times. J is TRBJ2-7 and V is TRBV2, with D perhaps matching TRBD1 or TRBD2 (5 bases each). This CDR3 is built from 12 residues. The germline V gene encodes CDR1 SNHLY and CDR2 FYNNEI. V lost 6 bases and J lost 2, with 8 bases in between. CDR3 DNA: TGTGCCAGCAGGAGGGGCCCCTACGAGCAGTACTTC. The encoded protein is CASRRGPYEQYF.

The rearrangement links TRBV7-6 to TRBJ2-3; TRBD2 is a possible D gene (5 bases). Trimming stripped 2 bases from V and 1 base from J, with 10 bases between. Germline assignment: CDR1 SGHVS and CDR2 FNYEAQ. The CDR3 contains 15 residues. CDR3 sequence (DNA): TGTGCCAGCAGCTTATCACCCGGGGGCACAGATACGCAGTATTTT. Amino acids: CASSLSPGGTDTQYF.

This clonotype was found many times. As DNA, the CDR3 is TGTGCCAGCAGCTTAGGGACAGGATTAACGACACCCCTCCACTTT. Its translation: CASSLGTGLTTPLHF. The chain carries TRBV7-9 and TRBJ1-6; 7 bases match TRBD1. After removal of 1 base from V and 11 bases from J, the junction contained 8 bases not matched to a gene. Germline assignment: CDR1 SEHNR and CDR2 FQNEAQ (reference sequence). The CDR3 loop spans 15 amino acids.

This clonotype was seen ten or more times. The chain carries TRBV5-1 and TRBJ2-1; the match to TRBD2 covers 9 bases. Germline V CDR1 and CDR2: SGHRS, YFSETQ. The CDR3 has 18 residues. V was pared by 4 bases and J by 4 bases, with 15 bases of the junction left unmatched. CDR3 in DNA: TGCGCCAGCAGCCCGGCGGCTAGCGGGATCACGCCTTACAATGAGCAGTTCTTC. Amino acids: CASSPAASGITPYNEQFF. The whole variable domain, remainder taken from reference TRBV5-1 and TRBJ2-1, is KAGVTQTPRYLIKTRGQQVTLSCSPISGHRSVSWYQQTPGQGLQFLFEYFSETQRNKGNFPGRFSGRQFSNSRSEMNVSTLELGDSALYLCASSPAASGITPYNEQFFGPGTRLTVL.

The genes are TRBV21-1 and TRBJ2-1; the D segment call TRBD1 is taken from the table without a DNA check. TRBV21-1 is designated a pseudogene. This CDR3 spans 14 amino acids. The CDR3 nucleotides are TGTGCCAGCAGCAAATGCGATGGCGGCTCCCCCGCGTTCTTC. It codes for CASSKCDGGSPAFF.

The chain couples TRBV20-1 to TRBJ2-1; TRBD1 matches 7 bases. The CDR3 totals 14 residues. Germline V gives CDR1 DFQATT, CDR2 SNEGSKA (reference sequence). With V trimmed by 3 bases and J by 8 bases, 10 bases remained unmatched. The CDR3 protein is CSASWRQGSYEQFF. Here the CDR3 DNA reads TGCAGTGCTAGTTGGCGACAGGGCTCGTATGAGCAGTTCTTC.

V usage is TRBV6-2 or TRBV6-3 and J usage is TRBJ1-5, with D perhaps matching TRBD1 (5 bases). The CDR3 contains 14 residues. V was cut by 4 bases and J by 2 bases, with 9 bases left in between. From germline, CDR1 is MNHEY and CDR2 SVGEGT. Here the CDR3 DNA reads TGTGCCAGCAGTTGGGGCTCGGGCAATCAGCCCCAGCATTTT. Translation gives CASSWGSGNQPQHF.

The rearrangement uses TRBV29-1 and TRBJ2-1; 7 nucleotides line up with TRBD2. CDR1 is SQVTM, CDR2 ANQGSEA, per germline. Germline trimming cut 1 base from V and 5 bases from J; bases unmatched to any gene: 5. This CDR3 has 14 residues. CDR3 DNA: TGCAGCGTTGAAGGGGGGGGTAGGGACAATGAGCAGTTCTTC. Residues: CSVEGGGRDNEQFF.

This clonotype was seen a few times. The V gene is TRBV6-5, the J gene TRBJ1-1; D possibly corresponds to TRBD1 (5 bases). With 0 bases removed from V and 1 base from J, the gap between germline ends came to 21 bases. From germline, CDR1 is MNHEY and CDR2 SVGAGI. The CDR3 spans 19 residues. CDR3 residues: CASSYSFGAPGWGNTEAFF. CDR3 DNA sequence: TGTGCCAGCAGTTACTCATTTGGGGCTCCAGGGTGGGGGAACACTGAAGCTTTCTTT.

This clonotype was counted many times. The CDR3 coding sequence is TGTGCCAGCACCCCCTTTTCTGCAGGGGTGGGGAACACCGGGGAGCTGTTTTTT. It codes for CASTPFSAGVGNTGELFF. This chain links TRBV5-5 with TRBJ2-2, with D perhaps TRBD1 (6 bases). The CDR3 loop spans 18 amino acids. The germline V and J ends were trimmed by 6 bases and 1 base, with 22 bases remaining between them. Germline V gives CDR1 SGHKS, CDR2 YYEKEE (reference sequence).

Here the CDR3 reads CASSLGRWPHQPQHF. The DNA of the CDR3 is TGCGCCAGCAGCTTGGGACGGTGGCCGCATCAGCCCCAGCATTTT. This sequence joins TRBV5-1 and TRBJ1-5; D is unresolved. The V end lost 0 bases, the J end lost 5 bases, and 12 bases lay between the germline ends. Germline lookup yields CDR1 SGHRS and CDR2 YFSETQ. CDR3 length equals 15 residues.

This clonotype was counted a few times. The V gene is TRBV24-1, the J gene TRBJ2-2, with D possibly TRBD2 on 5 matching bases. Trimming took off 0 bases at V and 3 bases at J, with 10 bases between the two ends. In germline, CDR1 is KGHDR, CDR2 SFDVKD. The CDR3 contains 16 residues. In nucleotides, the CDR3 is TGTGCCACCAGTGATTTGAGACTACTTGACACCGGGGAGCTGTTTTTT. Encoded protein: CATSDLRLLDTGELFF.